Following are 8 T cell receptor beta chains from one sample sequenced in a study of blood T cell repertoires in COVID-19. Data came from immunoSEQ multiplex PCR; TCRdb stores just in-frame clones and leaves some out. The table has 250,000 or so clones, 75% to 95% seen once. The sequencing sample was made of PBMCs or T cells enriched from blood (not recorded which). The receptors were gathered from a man aged 40-49 years who had been exposed to COVID-19.

The genes are TRBV30 and TRBJ1-2, with D uncertain. The CDR3 extends over 11 amino acids. Germline CDR1 reads GTSNPN; CDR2 reads SVGIG (reference sequence). The ends were cut back, 2 bases at V and 5 bases at J, with 6 bases in the middle. The CDR3 bases are TGTGCCTGGAGTTACCTATATGGCTACACCTTC. This translates into CAWSYLYGYTF.

The chain links TRBV4-1 to TRBJ2-1, with TRBD2 identical over 7 bases. J lost 4 bases, V lost 1 base, and 7 bases had no gene match. The CDR3 has 16 residues. The germline gives CDR1 MGHRA, CDR2 YSYEKL. The CDR3: CASSQGLAQKYNEQFF. CDR3 sequence (DNA): TGCGCCAGCAGCCAAGGACTAGCCCAAAAGTACAATGAGCAGTTCTTC.

The chain links TRBV28 to TRBJ2-5, with D possibly being TRBD2 (5 bases). This CDR3 contains 16 residues. CDR1 is MDHEN, CDR2 SYDVKM, per germline. The V and J ends lost 4 bases and 5 bases respectively, with 20 bases between them. CDR3 coding DNA: TGTGCCAGCAGTTCCATAAACCCGGGATTAGGGGAGACCCAGTACTTC. Its translation: CASSSINPGLGETQYF.

The rearrangement uses TRBV28 and TRBJ1-1; D not certain. From germline, CDR1 is MDHEN and CDR2 SYDVKM. V lost 4 bases and J lost 1, with 4 bases in between. The CDR3 is made up of 12 amino acids. For the CDR3, the DNA is TGTGCCAGCAGTTCACAGAACACTGAAGCTTTCTTT. Residues: CASSSQNTEAFF.

The chain joins TRBV11-2 to TRBJ1-4; TRBD1 matches 8 bases. Losses at the gene ends were 8 bases for V and 8 bases for J; bases not matched to a gene: 13. Germline V gene data show CDR1 as SGHAT and CDR2 as FQNNGV. This CDR3 is 15 amino acids long. The CDR3 spells CASGSIDRGGEKLFF. The CDR3, as DNA: TGTGCCAGCGGCTCAATCGACAGGGGTGGCGAAAAACTGTTTTTT.

The rearrangement joins TRBV13 to TRBJ2-7; D is undetermined. Trimming removed 4 bases at V and 0 bases at J, with 13 bases between. The CDR3 has 15 residues. Germline lookup yields CDR1 PRHDT and CDR2 FYEKMQ (reference sequence). CDR3 DNA sequence: TGTGCCAGCAGCTGGCGAGGCTCCTACTCCTACGAGCAGTACTTC. This sequence encodes CASSWRGSYSYEQYF.

Only one count was recorded for this clone. V usage is TRBV28 and J usage is TRBJ2-5; 8 positions agree with TRBD1. Germline V gene sequence: CDR1 MDHEN, CDR2 SYDVKM. The CDR3 is 14 residues long. V dropped 5 bases and J dropped 6; count of bases not matched to a gene: 8. The CDR3 DNA reads as TGTGCCAGCAGTGTACGGACAGGGTCGAAGACCCAGTACTTC. Translating it yields CASSVRTGSKTQYF.

V gene TRBV6-5 combines with J gene TRBJ2-7; a weak D match, TRBD1 (6 bases). Trimming shortened V by 4 bases and J by 0 bases, and 13 bases separated the two germline ends. This CDR3 is built from 15 residues. Germline V CDR1 and CDR2: MNHEY, SVGAGI. The CDR3 spells CASSSVPRGSYEQYF. In DNA, the CDR3 is TGTGCCAGCAGTTCGGTTCCCAGGGGCTCCTACGAGCAGTACTTC.